This T cell receptor beta chain was sequenced for a study of OX40 agonist ivuxolimab in advanced cancers. Study background: Patients in dose escalation had liver, melanoma, kidney or head and neck cancers. Overall study findings and caveats: Blood T cells, both CD4+ and CD8+, expanded clonally by week 6 at 0.1 to 3.0 mg/kg.

V lost 7 bases and J lost 3; bases outside the gene matches: 13. Germline V gives CDR1 SNHLY, CDR2 FYNNEI. The CDR3 has 17 residues. Turning to this clone: The antigen remains undetermined.

TCRdb's copy holds only in-frame clones and misses some; the assay was immunoSEQ multiplex PCR. This sample has some 70,000 clones, with about 80% found just once. The sequence was obtained from an adult with an advanced solid tumor such as melanoma, head and neck, liver or kidney cancer. The chain links TRBV2 to TRBJ2-2; 8 bases align to TRBD2. The source was CD4+ or CD8+ T cells sorted from blood, collected in a trial of the OX40 agonist ivuxolimab. The CDR3 region has the DNA TGTGCCAGCACCGGGACTAGTAGACCCCTCGACACCGGGGAGCTGTTTTTT. Amino acids: CASTGTSRPLDTGELFF.